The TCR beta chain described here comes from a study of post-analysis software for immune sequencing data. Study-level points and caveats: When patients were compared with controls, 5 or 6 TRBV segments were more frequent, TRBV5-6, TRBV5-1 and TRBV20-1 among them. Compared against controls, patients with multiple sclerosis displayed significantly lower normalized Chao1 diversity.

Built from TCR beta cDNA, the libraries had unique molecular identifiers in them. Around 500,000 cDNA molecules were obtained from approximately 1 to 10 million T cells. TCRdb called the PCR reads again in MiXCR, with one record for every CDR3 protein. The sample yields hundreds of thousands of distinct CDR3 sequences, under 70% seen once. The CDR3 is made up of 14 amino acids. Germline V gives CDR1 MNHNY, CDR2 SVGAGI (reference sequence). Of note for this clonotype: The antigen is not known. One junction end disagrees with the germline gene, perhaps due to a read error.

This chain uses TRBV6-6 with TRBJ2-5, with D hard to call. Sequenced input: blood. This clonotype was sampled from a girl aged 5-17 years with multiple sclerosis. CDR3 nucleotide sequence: TGTACCAGCACCTCCCTTATGGTCCAAGAGACCCAGTACTTC. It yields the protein CTSTSLMVQETQYF.